This T cell receptor (beta chain) derives from a study of blood T cell repertoires in COVID-19. Study details: Whether acute or convalescent, the COVID-19 samples came from the United States, Italy and Spain. Sample material is recorded as cDNA or gDNA derived from T cells, B-cell-depleted T cells, or PBMCs.

Methods used by the authors: Amplified reference gene primers provided the basis for estimating nucleated cell counts. Clones were sequenced by immunoSEQ multiplex PCR, and TCRdb holds only the in-frame ones, with some missing. Clone size and the V and J calls come from that table; the DNA yielded D and trimming. The table includes 110,000 or so clones, roughly 80% detected once. The trim removed 3 bases at V and 0 bases at J, leaving 4 bases unmatched. The CDR3 has 16 amino acids. Looked up from germline, CDR1 is SGHTS and CDR2 is YDEGEE. Input material: peripheral blood. The receptor's source is a man aged 50 to 60 with acute or convalescent COVID-19. The rearrangement links TRBV5-8 to TRBJ1-5; 9 nucleotides align to TRBD1. The CDR3 DNA is TGTGCCAGCAGCTGGACAGGGGCGAATAGCAATCAGCCCCAGCATTTT. Translating it yields CASSWTGANSNQPQHF.